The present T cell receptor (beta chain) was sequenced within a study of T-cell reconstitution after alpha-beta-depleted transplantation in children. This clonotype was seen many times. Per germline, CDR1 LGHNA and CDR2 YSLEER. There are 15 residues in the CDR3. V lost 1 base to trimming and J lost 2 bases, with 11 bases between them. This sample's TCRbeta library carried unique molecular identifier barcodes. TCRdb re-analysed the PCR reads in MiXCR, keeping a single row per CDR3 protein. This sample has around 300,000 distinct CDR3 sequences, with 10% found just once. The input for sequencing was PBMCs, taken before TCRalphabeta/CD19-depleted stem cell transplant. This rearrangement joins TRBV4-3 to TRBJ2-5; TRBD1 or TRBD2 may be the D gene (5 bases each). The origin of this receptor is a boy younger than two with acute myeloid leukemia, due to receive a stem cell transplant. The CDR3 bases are TGCGCCAGCAGCCAAGGGGGACCTGGACAAGAGACCCAGTACTTC. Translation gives CASSQGGPGQETQYF.